This TCR beta chain was obtained from a study of shared clonotypes between healthy human individuals. On the study more broadly: Donors had three CD4 naive, three CD4 memory, two CD8 naive and one CD8 memory plate apiece. Overall study results and limits: Generation probabilities of non-shared clonotypes were lower (relative to those shared by all four donors).

The CDR3 runs to 14 residues. The V and J ends lost 4 bases and 7 bases, in that order; junction bases with no gene match: 6. Germline loops: CDR1 MNHNS, CDR2 SASEGT. On this clone itself: Its antigen remains unidentified.

From CD4+ cells came CD45RA+ naive and CD45RA-negative memory subsets. Method: immunoSEQ multiplex PCR; TCRdb's copy keeps in-frame clones and lacks some. The sample contains more than 2 million clones, about 94% of which appear only once. Material for sequencing was naive CD4+ T cells sorted from blood. Subset here: CD45RA+ positively selected. The chain has TRBV6-1 and TRBJ2-7, with TRBD2 matching 11 bases. The origin of this receptor is a young man in good health. In nucleotides, the CDR3 is TGTGCCAGCAGTGCCTTAGCGGGAGGGGGTGAGCAGTACTTC. It yields the protein CASSALAGGGEQYF.